Listed below are T cell receptor beta chains from one sample, sequenced in a study of CD8 T cells in ankylosing spondylitis. A single record per CDR3 protein comes from TCRdb applying MiXCR to the 5' RACE reads. The sample holds around 150,000 distinct CDR3 sequences, roughly 6.6% seen once. The source material was blood, either unsorted or a sorted T cell fraction (not recorded which). All receptors derive from a female donor with ankylosing spondylitis or in good health (not recorded which). CDR3s include the opening cysteine and the closing phenylalanine or tryptophan. A D gene is named only where the DNA matches it firmly. Not every row has a clone size; where given, it reads once, few, many or a size class.

abundance: many; d_gene: -; v_gene: TRBV3-1; j_gene: TRBJ1-1; CDR3nt: TGTGCCAGCAGCGAGTGGGGTACGAACACTGAAGCTTTCTTT; CDR3aa: CASSEWGTNTEAFF
abundance: many; d_gene: -; v_gene: TRBV24-1; j_gene: TRBJ2-2; CDR3nt: TGTGCCACCAGTGATTTGGTTCTAGGGCAGGGGATCGCCGGGGAGCTGTTTTTT; CDR3aa: CATSDLVLGQGIAGELFF
abundance: many; d_gene: -; v_gene: TRBV11-2; j_gene: TRBJ2-2; CDR3nt: TGTGCCAGCAGCTTATTAGTTCGCTCCCCAACCGGGGAGCTGTTTTTT; CDR3aa: CASSLLVRSPTGELFF
abundance: few; d_gene: TRBD2; v_gene: TRBV4-2; j_gene: TRBJ2-1; CDR3nt: TGTGCCATGGGCCCCGGGCCTAGCGGGGGGTACAATGAGCAGTTCTTC; CDR3aa: CAMGPGPSGGYNEQFF
abundance: few; d_gene: -; v_gene: TRBV5-1; j_gene: TRBJ2-3; CDR3nt: TGCGCCAGCAGCTTTGGGGCGGACACAGATACGCAGTATTTT; CDR3aa: CASSFGADTDTQYF
abundance: many; d_gene: -; v_gene: TRBV30; j_gene: TRBJ1-2; CDR3nt: TGTGCCTGGAGCATCCTGACTCTTAGCTACACCTTC; CDR3aa: CAWSILTLSYTF
abundance: many; d_gene: TRBD1; v_gene: TRBV7-6; j_gene: TRBJ1-2; CDR3nt: TGTGCCAGCAGCTTAGGGACAGGGGTTGGGGCCTATGGCTACACCTTC; CDR3aa: CASSLGTGVGAYGYTF
abundance: -; d_gene: -; v_gene: TRBV20-1; j_gene: TRBJ2-2; CDR3nt: TGCAGTGCTTTTCAAGCGCGGCAGGGACGTACCGGGGAGCTGTTTTTT; CDR3aa: CSAFQARQGRTGELFF
abundance: -; d_gene: -; v_gene: TRBV28; j_gene: TRBJ2-2; CDR3nt: TGTGCCAGGGGCGTGGGGCTGAACTCCGGGGAGCTGTTTTTT; CDR3aa: CARGVGLNSGELFF
abundance: many; d_gene: -; v_gene: TRBV27; j_gene: TRBJ2-7; CDR3nt: TGTGCCAGCAGTTTAGAGGGGTTGGGCGAGCAGTACTTC; CDR3aa: CASSLEGLGEQYF
abundance: many; d_gene: -; v_gene: TRBV5-1; j_gene: TRBJ1-1; CDR3nt: TGCGCCAGCAGCTTGGCGCGGGTAAGCTCTGAAGCTTTCTTT; CDR3aa: CASSLARVSSEAFF
abundance: many; d_gene: TRBD1; v_gene: TRBV9; j_gene: TRBJ2-7; CDR3nt: TGTGCCAGCAGCGTCGAACAGGGGCCTTACGAGCAGTACTTC; CDR3aa: CASSVEQGPYEQYF
abundance: many; d_gene: TRBD2; v_gene: TRBV5-1; j_gene: TRBJ2-3; CDR3nt: TGCGCCAGCAAATGGACTAGCGGCGGAGGGGGGGTTGATACGCAGTATTTT; CDR3aa: CASKWTSGGGGVDTQYF
abundance: few; d_gene: -; v_gene: TRBV2; j_gene: TRBJ1-2; CDR3nt: TGTGCCAGCAGTGACCGTATGAGTGGCTACACCTTC; CDR3aa: CASSDRMSGYTF
abundance: many; d_gene: -; v_gene: TRBV6-1; j_gene: TRBJ1-1; CDR3nt: TGTGCCAGCAAGGAGCCCGGGGCCCTGACTGAAGCTTTCTTT; CDR3aa: CASKEPGALTEAFF
abundance: few; d_gene: TRBD1; v_gene: TRBV5-1; j_gene: TRBJ1-1; CDR3nt: TGCGCCAGCAGCTCAGGGGGTACTAAGAACACTGAAGCTTTCTTT; CDR3aa: CASSSGGTKNTEAFF
abundance: many; d_gene: TRBD2; v_gene: TRBV29-1; j_gene: TRBJ2-3; CDR3nt: TGCAGCGTTCAGACTAGCGGCGGGGGGACAGATACGCAGTATTTT; CDR3aa: CSVQTSGGGTDTQYF
abundance: many; d_gene: TRBD1; v_gene: TRBV12-3/TRBV12-4; j_gene: TRBJ2-1; CDR3nt: TGTGCCAGCGGAGACCCGACAGGGGAACCCTACAATGAGCAGTTCTTC; CDR3aa: CASGDPTGEPYNEQFF
abundance: many; d_gene: TRBD1; v_gene: TRBV7-2; j_gene: TRBJ2-3; CDR3nt: TGTGCCAGCAGCTTAAGACAGGGGTACGGACACACAGATACGCAGTATTTT; CDR3aa: CASSLRQGYGHTDTQYF
abundance: -; d_gene: TRBD2; v_gene: TRBV20-1; j_gene: TRBJ2-3; CDR3nt: TGCAGTGCTAGCTCCGACCGGGGGGGCTTTGATACGCAGTATTTT; CDR3aa: CSASSDRGGFDTQYF
abundance: many; d_gene: TRBD2; v_gene: TRBV6-1; j_gene: TRBJ2-2; CDR3nt: TGTGCCAGCAGTGAAGCGCTTCGGAGACTAGCGGGGGGGAAAACCGGGGAGCTGTTTTTT; CDR3aa: CASSEALRRLAGGKTGELFF
abundance: many; d_gene: -; v_gene: TRBV5-6; j_gene: TRBJ1-2; CDR3nt: TGTGCCAGCAGCTTTCCAGAGAACTATGGCTACACCTTC; CDR3aa: CASSFPENYGYTF
abundance: many; d_gene: -; v_gene: TRBV7-2; j_gene: TRBJ1-2; CDR3nt: TGTGCCAGCAGCTCAAACCTCGGTGGCTACACCTTC; CDR3aa: CASSSNLGGYTF
abundance: many; d_gene: TRBD2; v_gene: TRBV20-1; j_gene: TRBJ2-3; CDR3nt: TGCAGTGCTAGACCTCACGGGACTAGCGGGGTGACAGATACGCAGTATTTT; CDR3aa: CSARPHGTSGVTDTQYF
abundance: few; d_gene: -; v_gene: TRBV12-3/TRBV12-4; j_gene: TRBJ2-2; CDR3nt: TGTGCCAGCAGCGTCCAATTTGGGACCGGGGAGCTGTTTTTT; CDR3aa: CASSVQFGTGELFF
abundance: many; d_gene: -; v_gene: TRBV7-9; j_gene: TRBJ2-2; CDR3nt: TGTGCCAGCAGCCCCCCCTGGACAGCGCTGAACACCGGGGAGCTGTTTTTT; CDR3aa: CASSPPWTALNTGELFF
abundance: many; d_gene: -; v_gene: TRBV3-1; j_gene: TRBJ2-1; CDR3nt: TGTGCCAGCAGCCACCAGGGCCCGTACAATGAGCAGTTCTTC; CDR3aa: CASSHQGPYNEQFF
abundance: many; d_gene: -; v_gene: TRBV5-5; j_gene: TRBJ1-1; CDR3nt: TGTGCCAGCAGACTGGTGGGTGCGGTTGAAGCTTTCTTT; CDR3aa: CASRLVGAVEAFF
abundance: many; d_gene: -; v_gene: TRBV29-1; j_gene: TRBJ1-2; CDR3nt: TGCAGCGTTGAACAAGGGGATGGTGGCTACACCTTC; CDR3aa: CSVEQGDGGYTF
abundance: few; d_gene: -; v_gene: TRBV9; j_gene: TRBJ2-3; CDR3nt: TGTGCCAGCAGCGTAGGAGTTAGCACAGATACGCAGTATTTT; CDR3aa: CASSVGVSTDTQYF
abundance: many; d_gene: TRBD1; v_gene: TRBV6-5; j_gene: TRBJ2-7; CDR3nt: TGTGCCAGCAGTTACCCCAAAGGGACAGAGCGTATCTACGAGCAGTACTTC; CDR3aa: CASSYPKGTERIYEQYF
abundance: -; d_gene: TRBD1; v_gene: TRBV5-4; j_gene: TRBJ1-6; CDR3nt: TGTGCCAGCAGCTTGGGGGACAGGCCGATCGGGAATTCACCCCTCCACTTT; CDR3aa: CASSLGDRPIGNSPLHF
abundance: -; d_gene: -; v_gene: TRBV9; j_gene: TRBJ1-1; CDR3nt: TGTGCCAGCGGTGAGACCGGGGACACTGAAGCTTTCTTT; CDR3aa: CASGETGDTEAFF
abundance: many; d_gene: TRBD2; v_gene: TRBV20-1; j_gene: TRBJ2-3; CDR3nt: TGCAGTGCTAGTTCGCCGCGGGCTAGCGGGTTGACAGATACGCAGTATTTT; CDR3aa: CSASSPRASGLTDTQYF
abundance: many; d_gene: TRBD2; v_gene: TRBV5-1; j_gene: TRBJ2-5; CDR3nt: TGCGCCAGCAGCTCCGCGGGGGGTCAAGAGACCCAGTACTTC; CDR3aa: CASSSAGGQETQYF
abundance: -; d_gene: -; v_gene: TRBV11-2; j_gene: TRBJ2-5; CDR3nt: TGTGCCAGCAGCCCCGGGGCTTTACGGGAAGAGACCCAGTACTTC; CDR3aa: CASSPGALREETQYF
abundance: many; d_gene: -; v_gene: TRBV6-2/TRBV6-3; j_gene: TRBJ1-6; CDR3nt: TGTGCCAGCAGTCTGGGATATAATTCACCCCTCCACTTT; CDR3aa: CASSLGYNSPLHF
abundance: many; d_gene: TRBD1; v_gene: TRBV12-3/TRBV12-4; j_gene: TRBJ1-1; CDR3nt: TGTGCCAGCAGTATACCGGGACAGGGGGCTCTGAAAGCTTTCTTT; CDR3aa: CASSIPGQGALKAFF
abundance: -; d_gene: TRBD2; v_gene: TRBV27; j_gene: TRBJ2-1; CDR3nt: TGTGCCAGCAGTTTCCTTAGCGGGGATGAGCAGTTCTTC; CDR3aa: CASSFLSGDEQFF
abundance: few; d_gene: -; v_gene: TRBV19; j_gene: TRBJ1-2; CDR3nt: TGTGCCAGTAGTATAAGCAGAGTTTATGGCTACACCTTC; CDR3aa: CASSISRVYGYTF
abundance: many; d_gene: -; v_gene: TRBV5-1; j_gene: TRBJ2-2; CDR3nt: TGCGCCAGCAGTCCCGGGGTTGGGCTAGCGACGAACACCGGGGAGCTGTTTTTT; CDR3aa: CASSPGVGLATNTGELFF
abundance: many; d_gene: -; v_gene: TRBV19; j_gene: TRBJ1-5; CDR3nt: TGTGCCAGTAGTCCCTTTTGGACAACTTATAGCAATCAGCCCCAGCATTTT; CDR3aa: CASSPFWTTYSNQPQHF
abundance: many; d_gene: -; v_gene: TRBV12-3/TRBV12-4; j_gene: TRBJ1-6; CDR3nt: TGTGCCAGCTTGGACCCCAATTCACCCCTCCACTTT; CDR3aa: CASLDPNSPLHF
abundance: many; d_gene: TRBD1; v_gene: TRBV12-3/TRBV12-4; j_gene: TRBJ1-5; CDR3nt: TGTGCCAGCAGGGCTGGGACAGGGGGTTTTCAGCCCCAGCATTTT; CDR3aa: CASRAGTGGFQPQHF
abundance: many; d_gene: -; v_gene: TRBV2; j_gene: TRBJ1-1; CDR3nt: TGTGCCAGCAGTCCGAGGACGGGCTCCACTGAAGCTTTCTTT; CDR3aa: CASSPRTGSTEAFF
abundance: many; d_gene: -; v_gene: TRBV28; j_gene: TRBJ1-2; CDR3nt: TGTGCCAGCAGACATAGACAGACCTCTAACTATGGCTACACCTTC; CDR3aa: CASRHRQTSNYGYTF
abundance: many; d_gene: TRBD1; v_gene: TRBV20-1; j_gene: TRBJ1-6; CDR3nt: TGCAGTGCTCCGGGACAGGGAACGCATAATTCACCCCTCCACTTT; CDR3aa: CSAPGQGTHNSPLHF
abundance: many; d_gene: -; v_gene: TRBV7-2; j_gene: TRBJ1-2; CDR3nt: TGTGCCAGCAGCTCCAGGGTGTATGGCTACACCTTC; CDR3aa: CASSSRVYGYTF
abundance: many; d_gene: TRBD1; v_gene: TRBV10-3; j_gene: TRBJ1-2; CDR3nt: TGTGCCATCAGTGAGTCCCAGGGGGGAGTCATCTATGGCTACACCTTC; CDR3aa: CAISESQGGVIYGYTF
abundance: -; d_gene: TRBD1; v_gene: TRBV15; j_gene: TRBJ2-6; CDR3nt: TGTGCCACCAGTGATGCCGGGACAGGGCTCTATGGGGCCAACGTCCTGACTTTC; CDR3aa: CATSDAGTGLYGANVLTF
abundance: many; d_gene: -; v_gene: TRBV6-5; j_gene: TRBJ1-5; CDR3nt: TGTGCCAGCAGTTCCGGGGGGCCCGAGCATTTT; CDR3aa: CASSSGGPEHF
abundance: few; d_gene: -; v_gene: TRBV7-9; j_gene: TRBJ1-2; CDR3nt: TGTGCCAGCAGTGGCGGATCCACAGGGAGCTATGGCTACACCTTC; CDR3aa: CASSGGSTGSYGYTF
abundance: few; d_gene: -; v_gene: TRBV6-6; j_gene: TRBJ2-7; CDR3nt: TGTGCCAGCACCTCAGGGGCCTCCGAGCAGTACTTC; CDR3aa: CASTSGASEQYF
abundance: many; d_gene: TRBD1; v_gene: TRBV5-1; j_gene: TRBJ1-6; CDR3nt: TGCGCCAGCAGCTCTCAGGACAGGGGGCTTTCACCCCTCCACTTT; CDR3aa: CASSSQDRGLSPLHF
abundance: many; d_gene: -; v_gene: TRBV20-1; j_gene: TRBJ2-1; CDR3nt: TGCAGTGCTAGAGATCTCAGGTTAGACTCCTACAATGAGCAGTTCTTC; CDR3aa: CSARDLRLDSYNEQFF
abundance: -; d_gene: -; v_gene: TRBV15; j_gene: TRBJ1-5; CDR3nt: TGTGCCACCAGCAGAGATGGTTCAGGCATGGGGAGCAATCAGCCCCAGCATTTT; CDR3aa: CATSRDGSGMGSNQPQHF
abundance: few; d_gene: -; v_gene: TRBV20-1; j_gene: TRBJ1-4; CDR3nt: TGCAGTGCCACCCTTCGGCCTAATGAAAAACTGTTTTTT; CDR3aa: CSATLRPNEKLFF
abundance: few; d_gene: -; v_gene: TRBV10-3; j_gene: TRBJ1-3; CDR3nt: TGTGCCATCACGGCAGGGATCGCTGGAAACACCATATATTTT; CDR3aa: CAITAGIAGNTIYF
abundance: many; d_gene: TRBD1; v_gene: TRBV5-1; j_gene: TRBJ1-4; CDR3nt: TGCGCCAGCAGCTTGACAGGGGGAACCGAAAAACTGTTTTTT; CDR3aa: CASSLTGGTEKLFF